There are a few counts of the clone carrying this T cell receptor beta chain. Its specificity is not known. Each TCR beta library was made by quantitative 5'-RACE that incorporated molecular barcodes. Via MiXCR, TCRdb re-called the 5' RACE reads, giving one row per CDR3 protein. The repertoire holds over 600,000 distinct CDR3 sequences, under 20% seen once, with under 20% in the top ten. The data originate from a study of CD8 T cells in ankylosing spondylitis. The germline V gene has CDR1 LGHDT and CDR2 YNNKEL (reference sequence). Trimming took 0 bases from V and 7 from J, leaving 13 bases between them. CDR3 length: 14 amino acids. Points from the study as a whole: Blood of patients with ankylosing spondylitis appeared to be characterized by a TCR beta motif of about 8 highly homologous variants. There were earlier reports of some motif variants in reactive arthritis synovial fluid and blood.

The sequence was obtained from a male donor with ankylosing spondylitis. This chain links TRBV3-1 with TRBJ2-7; TRBD1 might be the D (6 bases). Material for sequencing was blood, either unsorted or a sorted T cell fraction (not recorded which). The CDR3 bases are TGTGCCAGCAGCCAAGAGGGACACCTTGGGGAGCAGTACTTC. Protein sequence: CASSQEGHLGEQYF.